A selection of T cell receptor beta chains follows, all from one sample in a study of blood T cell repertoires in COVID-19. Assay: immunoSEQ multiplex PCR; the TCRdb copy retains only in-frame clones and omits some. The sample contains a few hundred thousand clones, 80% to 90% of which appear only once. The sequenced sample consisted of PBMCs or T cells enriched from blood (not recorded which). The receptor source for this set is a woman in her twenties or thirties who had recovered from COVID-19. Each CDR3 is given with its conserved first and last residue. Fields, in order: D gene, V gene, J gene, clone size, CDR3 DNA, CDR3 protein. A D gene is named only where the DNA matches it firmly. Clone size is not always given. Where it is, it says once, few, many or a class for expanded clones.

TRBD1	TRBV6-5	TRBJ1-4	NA	TGTGCCAGCAGTAACAGGGGTCGTGGTGAAAAACTGTTTTTT	CASSNRGRGEKLFF
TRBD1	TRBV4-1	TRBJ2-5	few	TGCGCCAGCAGCCAACCGGGACAGGGAGTGGAGACCCAGTACTTC	CASSQPGQGVETQYF
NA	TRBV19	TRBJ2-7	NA	TGTGCCAGTGGTCCCGGGTTTTATACCTACGAGCAGTACTTC	CASGPGFYTYEQYF
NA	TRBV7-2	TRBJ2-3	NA	TGTGCCAGCAGCTTAAGGATCGGGCGGGGATACAGAGATACGCAGTATTTT	CASSLRIGRGYRDTQYF
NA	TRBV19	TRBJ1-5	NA	TGTGCCAGTGCTCAGACAGAGTTCCAGCCCCAGCATTTT	CASAQTEFQPQHF
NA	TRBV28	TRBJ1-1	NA	TGTGCCAGCAGTTTCAGACTCGAAGCTTTCTTT	CASSFRLEAFF
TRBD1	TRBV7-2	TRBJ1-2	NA	TGTGCCAGCAGCTCCGACAGGGGGCGCAGCTATGGCTACACCTTC	CASSSDRGRSYGYTF
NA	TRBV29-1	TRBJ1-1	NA	TGCAGCGTTGAAGAGACGGGGGGCGGCACTGAAGCTTTCTTT	CSVEETGGGTEAFF
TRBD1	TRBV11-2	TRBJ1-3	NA	TGTGCCAGCAGCTGGGACAGGGCCAGCTCTGGAAACACCATATATTTT	CASSWDRASSGNTIYF
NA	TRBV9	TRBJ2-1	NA	TGTGCCAGCAGCGTTTCAGGGGACAATGAGCAGTTCTTC	CASSVSGDNEQFF
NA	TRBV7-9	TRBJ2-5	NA	TGTGCCAGCAGCTTATCGGGGGAGACCCAGTACTTC	CASSLSGETQYF
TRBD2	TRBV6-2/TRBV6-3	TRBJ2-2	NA	TGTGCCAGCAGTTCACCTAGCGGGGGGGAGCTGTTTTTT	CASSSPSGGELFF
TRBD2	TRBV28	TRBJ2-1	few	TGTGCCAGCAAAGTAGCGGGAGGTCTAAGCGAGCAGTTCTTC	CASKVAGGLSEQFF
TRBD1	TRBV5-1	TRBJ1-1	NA	TGCGTCAGCAGCTCCAAACCGACAGGGGAGTATCACACTGAAGCTTTCTTT	CVSSSKPTGEYHTEAFF
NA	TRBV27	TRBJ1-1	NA	TGTGCCAGCAGTTTAATTGGTTCGGTTGGGAACACTGAAGCTTTCTTT	CASSLIGSVGNTEAFF
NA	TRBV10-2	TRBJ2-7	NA	TGCGCCAGCAGTGAGTCGACTCAGGGTAGAGCCTACGAGCAGTACTTC	CASSESTQGRAYEQYF
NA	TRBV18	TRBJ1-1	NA	TGTGCCAGCTCACCACAGGGAGACACTGAAGCTTTCTTT	CASSPQGDTEAFF
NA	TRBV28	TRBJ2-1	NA	TGTGCCACCCAGGGACAATCCTACAATGAGCAGTTCTTC	CATQGQSYNEQFF
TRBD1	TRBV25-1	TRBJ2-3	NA	TGTGCCAGCAGGGGGGACAGAACTAGCACAGATACGCAGTATTTT	CASRGDRTSTDTQYF
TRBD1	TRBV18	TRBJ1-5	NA	TGTGCCAGCTCACCCACAGGGGGCAATCAGCCCCAGCATTTT	CASSPTGGNQPQHF
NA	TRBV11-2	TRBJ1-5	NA	TGTGCCAGCAGCCCCTTATCAGGGAGGCAGCCCCAGCATTTT	CASSPLSGRQPQHF
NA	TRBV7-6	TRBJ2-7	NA	TGTGCCAGCAGCTTAAGGCAGGACTACGAGCAGTACTTC	CASSLRQDYEQYF
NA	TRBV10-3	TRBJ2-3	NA	TGTGCCATCAGCACCGGGACAACCTCCTCAAATACGCAGTATTTT	CAISTGTTSSNTQYF
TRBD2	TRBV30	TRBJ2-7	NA	TGTGCCTGGAGTGTACTAGCGGACCCGGGGGAGCAGTACTTC	CAWSVLADPGEQYF
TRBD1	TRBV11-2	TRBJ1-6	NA	TGTGCCAGCAGCTCACAGGGACAGGGGAATTCACCCCTCCACTTT	CASSSQGQGNSPLHF
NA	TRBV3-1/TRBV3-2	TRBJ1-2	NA	TGTGCCAGCAGCCAAGATTTCGACAGGTGGACCCCCGGCTACACCTTC	CASSQDFDRWTPGYTF
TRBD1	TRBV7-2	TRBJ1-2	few	TGTGCCAGCAGCTTAGCGTCCCGGCAGGGGGCCTCCTACACCTTC	CASSLASRQGASYTF
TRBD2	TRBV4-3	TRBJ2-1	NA	TGCGCCAGCAGCCAAGATAAGGAGACTAGCGGTAATGAGCAGTTCTTC	CASSQDKETSGNEQFF
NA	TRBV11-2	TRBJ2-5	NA	TGTGCCAGCAGCTTAGCCAGGGTTCGGGAGACCCAGTACTTC	CASSLARVRETQYF
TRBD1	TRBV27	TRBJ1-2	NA	TGTGCCAGCAGTCGGGGGACAGGGCCTTCGTGGGGCTACACCTTC	CASSRGTGPSWGYTF
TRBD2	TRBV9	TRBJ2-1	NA	TGTGCCAGCAGCGATATGACTAGCCGCTACGTCGGGGACTACAATGAGCAGTTCTTC	CASSDMTSRYVGDYNEQFF
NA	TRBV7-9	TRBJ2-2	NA	TGTGCCAGTGGTCAGCGCGGGGCCAGGAACACCGGGGAGCTGTTTTTT	CASGQRGARNTGELFF
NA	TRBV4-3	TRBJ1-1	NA	TGCGCCAGCAGCCAGGAAGGACTCCCCGACACAGCTTTCTTT	CASSQEGLPDTAFF
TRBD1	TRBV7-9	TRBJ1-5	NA	TGTGCCAGCAGCTTAGGGGACAGGCTCAATCAGCCCCAGCATTTT	CASSLGDRLNQPQHF
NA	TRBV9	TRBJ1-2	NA	TGTGCCAGCAGCGTAGAACCAGGGAATGGCTACACCTTC	CASSVEPGNGYTF
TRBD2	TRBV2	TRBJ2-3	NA	TGTGCCAGCAGTGAAGACGGGAGGGTATCGGATACGCAGTATTTT	CASSEDGRVSDTQYF
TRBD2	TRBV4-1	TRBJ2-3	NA	TGCGCCAGCAGCCAAGATATAGGACTAGCGGGGGGGACGCAGTATTTT	CASSQDIGLAGGTQYF
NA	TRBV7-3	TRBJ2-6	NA	TGTGCCAGCAGCTTACGGACAGACCTCTCTGGGGCCAACGTCCTGACTTTC	CASSLRTDLSGANVLTF
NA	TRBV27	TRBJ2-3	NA	TGTGCCAGCAGTTTAGAGATAGCGGATACGCAGTATTTT	CASSLEIADTQYF
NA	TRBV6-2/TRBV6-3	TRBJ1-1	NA	TGTGCCAGCAGTACTAATATGAACACTGAAGCTTTCTTT	CASSTNMNTEAFF
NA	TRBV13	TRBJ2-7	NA	TGTGCCAGCAGCTTAGGGGGAGTGAGGGGGTCATCCTACGAGCAGTACTTC	CASSLGGVRGSSYEQYF
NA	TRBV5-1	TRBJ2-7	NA	TGCGCCAGCAGCTTGGATGGGGCGAGGACGTCCTACGAGCAGTACTTC	CASSLDGARTSYEQYF
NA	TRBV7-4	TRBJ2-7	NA	TGTGCCAGCAGCCCAGGGGCCCACCCTCCCTACGAGCAGTACTTC	CASSPGAHPPYEQYF
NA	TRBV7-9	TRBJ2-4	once	TGTGCCAGCAGCTCGACCCCGGGACTAGCCAAAAACATTCAGTACTTC	CASSSTPGLAKNIQYF
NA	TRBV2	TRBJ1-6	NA	TGTGCCAGCAGTGAATTTGCAGGGAAGAATTCACCCCTCCACTTT	CASSEFAGKNSPLHF
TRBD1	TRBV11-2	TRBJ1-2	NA	TGTGCCAGCAGCTCGACAGGGGCCAGCGTCTATGGCTACACCTTC	CASSSTGASVYGYTF
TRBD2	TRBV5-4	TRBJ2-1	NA	TGTGCCAGCAGCTTAGCGGGAGCCCCCCACAATGAGCAGTTCTTC	CASSLAGAPHNEQFF
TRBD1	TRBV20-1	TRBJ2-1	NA	TGCAGTGCTAGTTCTGCTAGGGGGCGAAATGAGCAGTTCTTC	CSASSARGRNEQFF
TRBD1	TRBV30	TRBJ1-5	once	TGTGCCTGGAATTCCGGGACAGATTTTTATCAGCCCCAGCATTTT	CAWNSGTDFYQPQHF
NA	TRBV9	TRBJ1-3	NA	TGTGCCAGCAGCGTAGAGGGGAACACCATATATTTT	CASSVEGNTIYF
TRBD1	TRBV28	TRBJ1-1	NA	TGTGCCAGCAGCTCCACAGGGGCGAACACTGAAGCTTTCTTT	CASSSTGANTEAFF
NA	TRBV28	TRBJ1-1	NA	TGTGCCAGCACCGAACTCAGGTTTATCGTCAAGAACACTGAAGCTTTCTTT	CASTELRFIVKNTEAFF
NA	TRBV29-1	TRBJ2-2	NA	TGCAGCGTCCGGGAGACCGGGGAGCTGTTTTTT	CSVRETGELFF
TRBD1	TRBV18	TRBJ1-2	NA	TGTGCCAGCTCACCACCTATGACAGGGAGAGGCTACACCTTC	CASSPPMTGRGYTF
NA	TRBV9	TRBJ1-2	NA	TGTGCCAGCAGCGCATTCTCCCGGGACATAAGGGGTGGCTACACCTTC	CASSAFSRDIRGGYTF